The entry below gives a single T cell receptor beta chain sequence along with its context. It lacks a known antigen. No base qualities exist here, and no much larger clone lies one base off it. The data originate from a study of blood T cell repertoires in COVID-19 (dated by TCRdb to the early 2020s). At the level of the whole study: Collaborator samples came from the United States, Italy and Spain and covered acute and convalescent phases of COVID-19. The dataset comprised deeply sampled blood TCRbeta repertoires from subjects exposed to, actively infected with, or recovered from COVID-19. Where available, HLA class I and class II types were obtained from metadata supplied by the sample provider rather than from assay-based typing. The material from the prospective study consisted of cDNA or gDNA derived from T cells, B-cell-depleted T cells, or PBMCs. The repertoires were released in a freely available public database intended as a resource for research on the immune response to SARS-CoV-2. The samples were drawn from the first 160 participants of the ongoing ImmuneRACE study and from 1,254 subjects provided by 6 global collaborators. A de-identified subject ID, COVID-19 status, age in years and sex were almost always included in the sample metadata.

V is cut by 10 bases and J by 6 bases, and the space between the germline ends is 24 bases. The germline V gene supplies CDR1 MDHEN and CDR2 SYDVKM. The CDR3 runs 15 amino acids, cysteine and phenylalanine included. The only DNA kept is the CDR3, 45 bases in frame from the first base. The study at large found these results: Clinical and demographic metadata were provided uncurated, with the amount varying by source and participant.

In the prospective study, participants were about 18 to 95 years old, resided in about two dozen geographic areas of the United States, and were enrolled through a virtual design. Cohort assignment in the prospective study relied on participant-reported clinical history from a screening survey and a study questionnaire. Exposed participants had been in contact with someone with a PCR-confirmed or clinician-diagnosed COVID-19 case within 2 weeks of study entry. Each participant in the prospective study had whole blood, serum and a nasopharyngeal or oropharyngeal swab collected by mobile phlebotomists. Additional blood draws and questionnaires over a 2-month period could optionally be provided by prospective study participants. Before DNA extraction, prospective study blood samples were shipped either frozen or at room temperature. TCRbeta CDR3 regions were amplified from genomic DNA by means of the immunoSEQ Assay, a bias-controlled multiplex PCR. The published analysis was carried out like this. Within the assay, amplification of reference gene primers was used to estimate how many nucleated cells each sample contained. Sequence reads were collapsed and filtered to measure the absolute abundance of every unique TCRbeta CDR3 rearrangement. For each sample, productive Simpson clonality was calculated as the square root of Simpson's diversity index across productive rearrangements. TCRdb obtained this table from immuneACCESS and retained in-frame rearrangements with V and J assigned. These tables miss some clones; where compared with another copy, unresolved V genes account for less than half of the shortfall, and the remainder is unexplained. V, J and clone size reflect that table, while D and trimming were determined from the DNA. Across this sample there are approximately 150,000 clones, with over 80% seen only once. More than 4.5% of the sample is held by the ten biggest clonotypes.

Here the chain combines TRBV28 and TRBJ1-2, with a tentative D gene TRBD1 over 5 matching bases. Material for sequencing was PBMCs or T cells enriched from blood (not recorded which). This TCR was recovered from a man in his 70s who had been exposed to COVID-19. For the CDR3, the sequence is CATLGSGVFRDGYTF. At the DNA level, the sequence is TGTGCCACCCTTGGTTCGGGGGTCTTTAGGGATGGCTACACCTTC.